This paragraph reports one T cell receptor (beta chain). Its antigen is unidentified. Sample-barcoded 5' priming and a J-beta primer mix drove a second PCR of about 6 to 12 cycles. Template switching added a 12-random-nucleotide identifier to every cDNA molecule. Via MiXCR, TCRdb re-called the 5' RACE reads, giving one row per CDR3 protein. Of under 2 million distinct CDR3 sequences detected, 30% to 35% appear once; the ten largest clones hold roughly 10%. CDR1 is SGHRS and CDR2 is YFSETQ in the germline V gene. Trimming pared 7 bases from V and 8 bases from J, leaving 18 bases between. The CDR3 loop spans 13 amino acids. These data come from a study of blood T cells in healthy people across ages. Whole-study results and caveats: Compared with aged donors, long-lived donors showed fewer expanded clones, suggesting selection. No conclusive comparison of naive versus antigen-experienced cells was possible with unsorted PBMCs.

Drawing of peripheral blood yielded about 9.8 milliliters from each donor. The receptor comes from a woman aged 25-40 years in good health. The sample was blood. The gene calls are TRBV5-1 and TRBJ1-2; D gene ambiguous. CDR3 amino acids: CASGGGSASGYTF. Here the CDR3 DNA reads TGCGCCAGCGGTGGTGGCTCAGCGTCCGGCTACACCTTC.